This T cell receptor (beta chain) is from a study of T cell responses to AZD1222 COVID-19 vaccine. Clones were sequenced by immunoSEQ multiplex PCR, and TCRdb holds only the in-frame ones, with some missing. The table shows about 57,000 clones, with around 85% occurring only once. The CDR3 sequence is 11 residues long. Deletions cut 1 base from V and 10 bases from J, with 7 bases between. Findings and caveats of the study: The study found Spike-specific TCR breadth and depth rose after two AZD1222 doses. Distributed over spike, vaccine-associated CD4 TCRs predominated at 160-218 and 743-854. Females outnumbered males among donors, who were mostly white British; clonal diversity was possibly underestimated.

Regarding this clone: Its antigen is unidentified.

Sequencing used peripheral blood, obtained on day 0 of AZD1222 vaccination. The TCR comes from an adult in good health. The chain is built from TRBV12-3 or TRBV12-4 and TRBJ1-1, with TRBD1 as a possible D gene (5 bases). The CDR3 region has the DNA TGTGCCAGCAGTTTAGGGCAGGGAGCTTTCTTT. It translates to CASSLGQGAFF.